This T cell receptor beta chain was sequenced for a study of graft-versus-host responses after intestinal transplantation. As for the study in general: Recipients obtained multivisceral, liver-intestinal, or isolated intestinal transplants. Recipients were all induced with anti-thymocyte globulin, then given tacrolimus and steroids for roughly 3 years.

Details on this clone: The antigen is undetermined.

TCRdb's copy holds only in-frame clones and misses some; the assay was immunoSEQ multiplex PCR. The sample consists of 90,000 to 100,000 clones, 91% of them appearing once. The sequences come from unstimulated CD8+ T cells sorted from spleen or lymph node cells, collected before intestinal transplant. This sequence was found in a human donor who received an intestinal transplant.

The CDR3 spells CATWGEGLVPQHF. In DNA, the CDR3 is TGTGCCACCTGGGGGGAGGGCTTAGTTCCCCAGCATTTT. The chain joins TRBV6-1 to TRBJ1-5; D may be TRBD1 (5 bases). Deletions cut 10 bases from V and 10 bases from J, with 20 bases between. Germline CDR1 reads MNHNS; CDR2 reads SASEGT. The CDR3 totals 13 residues.